This passage covers 17 T cell receptor beta chains from one sample sequenced in a study of T cells in Graves' hyperthyroidism and ophthalmopathy. TCR beta CDR3 sequences were amplified from RNA transcripts. Initially, a first-round RT-PCR of the TCR CDR3 employed the HTBI primer set. TCRdb recomputed calls from the multiplex PCR reads with MiXCR, one row per CDR3 protein. Seen here are about 270,000 distinct CDR3 sequences, approximately 23% observed once, and the top ten hold about 60%. The source material was blood. These receptors were collected from a man aged 25 to 45 with Graves' ophthalmopathy.

This clonotype has only a few counts. DNA for the CDR3: TGCAGTGCTCCCACGGGACTAGCGGGATTTGAGCAGTTCTTC. It codes for CSAPTGLAGFEQFF. This rearrangement joins TRBV20-1 to TRBJ2-1; 13 bases match TRBD2. Trimming cost V 5 bases and J 9 bases; bases outside gene matches: 7. CDR3 length: 14 residues. CDR1 is DFQATT, CDR2 SNEGSKA, per germline (reference sequence).

In this sample, this clonotype turned up many times. The chain links TRBV6-1 to TRBJ2-7; 7 bases align to TRBD2. Germline CDR1 is MNHNS and CDR2 is SASEGT. The CDR3 is 14 amino acids. The V segment lost 8 bases and the J segment 4 bases; nucleotides outside the gene matches: 11. CDR3 loop: CASSAAGTIYEQYF. CDR3 sequence (DNA): TGTGCCAGCTCAGCAGCGGGAACGATATACGAGCAGTACTTC.

This clonotype was seen at least ten times. The chain has TRBV28 and TRBJ2-3, with 11 bases aligning to TRBD2. J was trimmed by 4 bases and V by 5 bases; bases with no gene match: 2. Per the germline V gene, CDR1 is MDHEN and CDR2 is SYDVKM. CDR3 length: 14 residues. The CDR3 region has the DNA TGTGCCAGCAGTCCTAGCGGGAGGTCAGATACGCAGTATTTT. It codes for CASSPSGRSDTQYF.

The CDR3: CATSREGGHYYNEQFF. CDR3 in DNA: TGTGCCACCAGCAGAGAGGGAGGGCACTACTACAATGAGCAGTTCTTC. J is TRBJ2-1 and V is TRBV15, with TRBD2 identical over 7 bases. The V gene's germline CDR1 is LNHNV and CDR2 YYDKDF (reference sequence). V shed 0 bases, J shed 3 bases, and the junction held 5 bases outside the gene matches. The CDR3 totals 16 residues.

This clonotype was seen ten or more times. CDR3 DNA sequence: TGTGCCAGCAGCTTAGCGGGAGGGTTTTTCCACAATGAGCAGTTCTTC. It yields the protein CASSLAGGFFHNEQFF. This chain joins TRBV28 and TRBJ2-1; 11 nucleotides match TRBD2. CDR1 and CDR2 (germline): MDHEN, SYDVKM. The CDR3 loop spans 16 amino acids. V was pared by 6 bases and J by 5 bases, with 9 bases of the junction left unmatched.

This clonotype showed up many times. This chain uses TRBV11-3 with TRBJ2-2; no definite D call. V was trimmed by 5 bases and J by 3 bases, leaving 4 bases between them. This CDR3 region has 12 residues. The germline V gene encodes CDR1 SGHNT and CDR2 YENEEA. Here the CDR3 reads CASSVYTGELFF. For the CDR3, the DNA is TGTGCCAGCAGCGTCTACACCGGGGAGCTGTTTTTT. The full variable domain, rest sourced from reference TRBV11-3 and TRBJ2-2, is EAGVVQSPRYKIIEKKQPVAFWCNPISGHNTLYWYLQNLGQGPELLIRYENEEAVDDSQLPKDRFSAERLKGVDSTLKIQPAELGDSAVYLCASSVYTGELFFGEGSRLTVL.

Turning to this clonotype: It may be a read error: a sequence one base away is much more abundant. The gene calls are TRBV12-3 or TRBV12-4 and TRBJ1-5; D is unresolved. CDR3 length: 14 amino acids. CDR3 DNA: TGTGCCAGCAGTCCCGATCTCGGCAATCAGTCCCAGCATTTT. The encoded protein is CASSPDLGNQSQHF.

Ten or more counts support this clonotype. The chain is built from TRBV20-1 and TRBJ2-3, with 13 bases that match TRBD2. The germline V gene encodes CDR1 DFQATT and CDR2 SNEGSKA (reference sequence). J lost 2 bases, V lost 3 bases, and 2 bases had no gene match. This CDR3 is built from 15 residues. The CDR3 spells CSARGLAGLTDTQYF. CDR3 DNA: TGCAGTGCTAGGGGACTAGCGGGACTCACAGATACGCAGTATTTT.

The chain has TRBV6-1 and TRBJ1-5; no definite D call. CDR1 is MNHNS and CDR2 is SASEGT in the germline V gene. This CDR3 has 15 amino acids. With 6 bases removed from V and 0 bases from J, the gap between germline ends came to 12 bases. The CDR3 is CASRRIDSSNQPQHF. CDR3 coding DNA: TGTGCCAGCAGACGGATTGATTCTAGCAATCAGCCCCAGCATTTT.

This clonotype was detected many times. The chain's CDR3 is CASSLGLGTSGSYEQYF. The CDR3 nucleotides read TGTGCCAGCAGTTTAGGACTAGGGACTAGCGGATCCTACGAGCAGTACTTC. The V and J genes are TRBV27 and TRBJ2-7; 11 bases align to TRBD2. The junction had 7 bases not matched to a gene; V was cut back by 2 bases and J by 1 base. The CDR3 runs 17 residues. The germline gives CDR1 MNHEY, CDR2 SMNVEV (reference sequence).

This clonotype was observed many times. This chain joins TRBV2 and TRBJ2-3; D possibly corresponds to TRBD2 (6 bases). Trimming removed 8 bases at V and 6 bases at J, with 15 bases between. CDR1 and CDR2 from the germline V gene are SNHLY and FYNNEI. The CDR3 length is 13 residues. Here the CDR3 reads CASSATGEDTQYF. Here the CDR3 DNA reads TGTGCCAGCTCGGCCACGGGGGAGGATACGCAGTATTTT.

In this sample, this clonotype turned up a few times. The chain uses TRBV11-3 and TRBJ2-1; 10 bases are shared with TRBD2. Per the germline V gene, CDR1 is SGHNT and CDR2 is YENEEA. This CDR3 is built from 16 residues. Trimming took 3 bases from V and 4 from J; bases not matched to a gene: 6. The CDR3 loop is CASSLSGLAVYNEQFF. The CDR3 DNA follows: TGTGCCAGCAGCTTGTCAGGACTAGCGGTATACAATGAGCAGTTCTTC.

This chain uses TRBV2 with TRBJ1-5, with D perhaps matching TRBD1 (6 bases). V lost 7 bases and J 2 bases, leaving 12 bases between the germline ends. CDR1 and CDR2 from the germline V gene are SNHLY and FYNNEI. The CDR3 spans 14 residues. CDR3 in amino acids: CASMGGPGNQPQHF. CDR3 nucleotides: TGTGCCAGCATGGGGGGGCCAGGCAATCAGCCCCAGCATTTT. Complete variable domain (other parts from reference TRBV2 and TRBJ1-5): EPEVTQTPSHQVTQMGQEVILRCVPISNHLYFYWYRQILGQKVEFLVSFYNNEISEKSEIFDDQFSVERPDGSNFTLKIRSTKLEDSAMYFCASMGGPGNQPQHFGDGTRLSIL.

This clonotype turned up a few times. CDR3 coding DNA: TGTGCCAGCAGAGACTCTGGGAACAATCAGCCCCAGCATTTT. It encodes CASRDSGNNQPQHF. The chain joins TRBV2 to TRBJ1-5; no firm D call. V was trimmed by 6 bases and J by 3 bases, leaving 12 bases between them. This CDR3 contains 14 residues. Germline CDR1 reads SNHLY; CDR2 reads FYNNEI.

This clonotype was seen repeatedly, ten times or more. This chain links TRBV28 with TRBJ2-5, with 9 bases identical to TRBD1. V dropped 5 bases and J dropped 5; count of bases not matched to a gene: 6. Germline loops: CDR1 MDHEN, CDR2 SYDVKM. CDR3 length equals 14 residues. CDR3: CASSKTGGRETQYF. The CDR3 DNA follows: TGTGCCAGCAGTAAGACAGGGGGTCGGGAGACCCAGTACTTC.

The sample holds one count of this clonotype. The chain employs TRBV30 and TRBJ2-1, with 7 bases fitting TRBD2. Germline V CDR1 and CDR2: GTSNPN, SVGIG (reference sequence). This CDR3 region has 15 residues. Trimming cost V 4 bases and J 8 bases; bases outside gene matches: 14. For the CDR3, the DNA is TGTGCCTGGAATGGAGGGAGGGCCGTTGGGGATGAGCAGTTCTTC. Amino acid sequence: CAWNGGRAVGDEQFF.

A few counts support this clonotype. The chain combines TRBV11-2 with TRBJ2-7, with 7 bases matching TRBD2. Germline loops: CDR1 SGHAT, CDR2 FQNNGV. The CDR3 sequence is 14 residues long. J was trimmed by 3 bases and V by 3 bases; bases with no gene match: 5. The CDR3 DNA is TGTGCCAGCAGCTTGGGGGGGGGGTTCTACGAGCAGTACTTC. Its protein is CASSLGGGFYEQYF. The full variable domain, rest sourced from reference TRBV11-2 and TRBJ2-7, is EAGVAQSPRYKIIEKRQSVAFWCNPISGHATLYWYQQILGQGPKLLIQFQNNGVVDDSQLPKDRFSAERLKGVDSTLKIQPAKLEDSAVYLCASSLGGGFYEQYFGPGTRLTVT.